This TCR beta chain emerged from a study of cytomegalovirus exposure and HLA in healthy donors. Study-wide results and caveats: In a later analysis, parvovirus B19, influenza, CMV and Epstein-Barr virus appeared linked to several top co-occurrence clusters.

It was with 60 Vbeta and 13 Jbeta primers that the PCR ran. Sequencing used immunoSEQ multiplex PCR; TCRdb keeps in-frame clones, though not all of them. The sample has about 160,000 clones; around 81% are singletons. In its sample, this clone was seen a few times. Its antigen remains unidentified. The sample comprised PBMCs. The clonotype originates from a woman aged 50 to 65 in good health and CMV-seronegative.

CDR3 sequence: CASSSRLAGSGELFF. CDR3 nucleotide sequence: TGTGCCAGCAGCTCTCGACTAGCGGGTTCCGGGGAGCTGTTTTTT. This chain uses TRBV7-9 with TRBJ2-2; 10 bases align to TRBD2. Unmatched junction bases numbered 5, after V lost 4 bases and J lost 6 bases. There are 15 residues in the CDR3. CDR1 is SEHNR, CDR2 FQNEAQ, per germline (reference sequence).